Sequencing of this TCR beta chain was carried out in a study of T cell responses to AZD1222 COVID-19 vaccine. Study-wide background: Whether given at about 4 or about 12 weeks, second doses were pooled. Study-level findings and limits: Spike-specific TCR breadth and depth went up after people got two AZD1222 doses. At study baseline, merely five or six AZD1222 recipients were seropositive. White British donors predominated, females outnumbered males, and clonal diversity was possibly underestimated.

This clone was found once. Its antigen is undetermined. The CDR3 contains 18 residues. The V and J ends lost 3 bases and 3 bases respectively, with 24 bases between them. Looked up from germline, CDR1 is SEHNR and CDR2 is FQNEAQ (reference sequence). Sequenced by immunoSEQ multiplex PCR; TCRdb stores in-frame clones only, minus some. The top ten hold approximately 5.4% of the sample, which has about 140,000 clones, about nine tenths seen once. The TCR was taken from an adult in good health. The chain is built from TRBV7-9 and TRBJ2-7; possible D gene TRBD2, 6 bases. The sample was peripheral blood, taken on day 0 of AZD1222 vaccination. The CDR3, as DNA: TGTGCCAGCAGCTTCCCAACCGAGGAGCGGGTAACGATCTACGAGCAGTACTTC. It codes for CASSFPTEERVTIYEQYF. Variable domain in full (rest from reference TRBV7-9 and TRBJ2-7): DTGVSQNPRHKITKRGQNVTFRCDPISEHNRLYWYRQTLGQGPEFLTYFQNEAQLEKSRLLSDRFSAERPKGSFSTLEIQRTEQGDSAMYLCASSFPTEERVTIYEQYFGPGTRLTVT.